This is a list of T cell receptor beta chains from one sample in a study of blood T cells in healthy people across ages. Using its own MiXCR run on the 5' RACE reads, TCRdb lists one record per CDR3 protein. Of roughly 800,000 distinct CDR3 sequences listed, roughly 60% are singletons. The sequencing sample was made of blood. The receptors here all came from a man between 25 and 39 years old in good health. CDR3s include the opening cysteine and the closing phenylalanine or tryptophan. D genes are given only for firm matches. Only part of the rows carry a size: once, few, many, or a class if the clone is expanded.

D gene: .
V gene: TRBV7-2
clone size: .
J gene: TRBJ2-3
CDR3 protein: CASSWRVAATDTQYF
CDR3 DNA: TGTGCCAGCAGCTGGCGGGTAGCGGCTACAGATACGCAGTATTTT

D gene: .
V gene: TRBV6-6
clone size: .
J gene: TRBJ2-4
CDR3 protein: CASRSTGVADIQYF
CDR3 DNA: TGTGCCAGCAGGTCGACGGGGGTAGCGGACATTCAGTACTTC

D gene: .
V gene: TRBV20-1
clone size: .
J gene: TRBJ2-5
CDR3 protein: CSAREWGYETQYF
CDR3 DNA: TGCAGTGCTAGAGAGTGGGGGTATGAGACCCAGTACTTC

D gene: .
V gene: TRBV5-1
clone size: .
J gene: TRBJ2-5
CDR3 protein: CASSEQRDREQYF
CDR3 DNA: TGCGCCAGCAGCGAACAGCGCGACAGAGAGCAGTACTTC

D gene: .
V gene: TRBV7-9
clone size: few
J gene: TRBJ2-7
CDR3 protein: CASSLNRDHYEQYF
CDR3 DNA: TGTGCCAGCAGCTTAAACCGGGACCACTACGAGCAGTACTTC

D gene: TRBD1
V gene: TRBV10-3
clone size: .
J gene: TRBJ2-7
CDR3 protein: CTIRGRDRASYEQYF
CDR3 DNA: TGTACCATCAGGGGTCGGGACAGGGCTTCCTACGAGCAGTACTTC

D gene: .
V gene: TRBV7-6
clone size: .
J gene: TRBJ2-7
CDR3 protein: CASSLVGRVDEQYF
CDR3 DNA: TGTGCCAGCAGCTTAGTGGGGAGAGTCGACGAGCAGTACTTC

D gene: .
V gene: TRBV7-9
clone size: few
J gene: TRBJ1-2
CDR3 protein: CASGHRTTNYGYTF
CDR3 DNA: TGTGCCAGCGGACACAGGACGACTAACTATGGCTACACCTTC

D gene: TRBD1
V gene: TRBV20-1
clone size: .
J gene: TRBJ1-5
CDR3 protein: CSARAGGQPQHF
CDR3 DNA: TGCAGTGCTAGGGCAGGGGGTCAGCCCCAGCATTTT

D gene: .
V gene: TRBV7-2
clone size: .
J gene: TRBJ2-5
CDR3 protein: CAGSPRAGETQYF
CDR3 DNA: TGTGCCGGCAGCCCCCGAGCGGGAGAGACCCAGTACTTC

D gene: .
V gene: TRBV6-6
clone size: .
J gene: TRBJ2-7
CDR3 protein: CASSPSRRGDYEQYF
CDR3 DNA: TGTGCCAGCAGTCCCTCAAGACGAGGGGACTACGAGCAGTACTTC

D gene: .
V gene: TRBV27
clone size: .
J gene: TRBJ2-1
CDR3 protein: CASSFARDNEQFF
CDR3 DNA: TGTGCCAGCAGTTTTGCCAGGGACAATGAGCAGTTCTTC

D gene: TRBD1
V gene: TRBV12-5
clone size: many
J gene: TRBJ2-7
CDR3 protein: CASGDRDSKTYEQYF
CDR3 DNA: TGTGCTAGTGGCGACCGGGACAGCAAGACCTACGAGCAGTACTTC

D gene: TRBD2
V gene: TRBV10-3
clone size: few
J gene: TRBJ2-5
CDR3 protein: CAISGTGGPQETQYF
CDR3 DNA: TGTGCCATTTCGGGAACGGGGGGACCCCAAGAGACCCAGTACTTC

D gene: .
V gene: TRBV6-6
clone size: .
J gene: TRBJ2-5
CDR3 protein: CASSYEAAETQYF
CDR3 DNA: TGTGCCAGCAGTTACGAGGCGGCAGAGACCCAGTACTTC

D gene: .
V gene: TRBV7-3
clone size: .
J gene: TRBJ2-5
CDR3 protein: CASSLNVVVNEQYF
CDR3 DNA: TGTGCCAGCAGCTTAAACGTGGTCGTCAATGAGCAGTACTTC

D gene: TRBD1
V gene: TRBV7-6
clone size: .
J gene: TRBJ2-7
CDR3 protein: CASSYPRQGGTYEQYF
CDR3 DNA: TGTGCCAGCAGTTATCCCCGACAGGGGGGAACTTACGAGCAGTACTTC

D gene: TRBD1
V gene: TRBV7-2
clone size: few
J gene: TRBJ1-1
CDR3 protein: CASSLAGQWGTEAFF
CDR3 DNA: TGTGCCAGCAGCTTAGCGGGACAGTGGGGCACTGAAGCTTTCTTT

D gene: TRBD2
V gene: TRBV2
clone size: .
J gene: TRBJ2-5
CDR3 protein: CASSAGTSGQETQYF
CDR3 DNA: TGTGCCAGCAGCGCCGGGACTAGCGGACAAGAGACCCAGTACTTC

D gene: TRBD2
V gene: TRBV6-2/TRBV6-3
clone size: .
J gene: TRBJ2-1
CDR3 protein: CASAGGVREQFF
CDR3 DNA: TGTGCCAGCGCTGGGGGGGTAAGGGAGCAGTTCTTC

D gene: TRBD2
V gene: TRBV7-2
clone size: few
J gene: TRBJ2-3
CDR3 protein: CASRLTSGGADTQYF
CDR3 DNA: TGTGCCAGCAGGTTGACTAGCGGCGGTGCAGATACGCAGTATTTT

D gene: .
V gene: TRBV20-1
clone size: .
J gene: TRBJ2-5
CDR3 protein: CSAVTGKETQYF
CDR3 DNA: TGCAGTGCTGTGACAGGAAAAGAGACCCAGTACTTC

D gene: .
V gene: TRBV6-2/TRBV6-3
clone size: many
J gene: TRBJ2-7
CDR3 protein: CASRIPGRSYEQYF
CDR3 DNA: TGTGCCAGCAGAATACCGGGACGGAGCTACGAGCAGTACTTC

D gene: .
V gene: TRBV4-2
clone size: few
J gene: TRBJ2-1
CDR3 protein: CASSQEGGSQQFF
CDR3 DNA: TGTGCCAGCAGCCAAGAGGGCGGTAGCCAGCAGTTCTTC

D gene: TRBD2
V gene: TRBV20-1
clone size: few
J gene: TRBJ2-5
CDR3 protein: CSASSGGETQYF
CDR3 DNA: TGCAGTGCTAGTTCGGGGGGAGAGACCCAGTACTTC

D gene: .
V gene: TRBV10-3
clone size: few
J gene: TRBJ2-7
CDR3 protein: CAISEGQGDEQYF
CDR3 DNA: TGTGCCATCAGTGAGGGGCAGGGAGACGAGCAGTACTTC

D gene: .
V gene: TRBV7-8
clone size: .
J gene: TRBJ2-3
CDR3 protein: CASSPGPGRTDTQYF
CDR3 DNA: TGTGCCAGCAGCCCAGGGCCGGGGCGCACAGATACGCAGTATTTT